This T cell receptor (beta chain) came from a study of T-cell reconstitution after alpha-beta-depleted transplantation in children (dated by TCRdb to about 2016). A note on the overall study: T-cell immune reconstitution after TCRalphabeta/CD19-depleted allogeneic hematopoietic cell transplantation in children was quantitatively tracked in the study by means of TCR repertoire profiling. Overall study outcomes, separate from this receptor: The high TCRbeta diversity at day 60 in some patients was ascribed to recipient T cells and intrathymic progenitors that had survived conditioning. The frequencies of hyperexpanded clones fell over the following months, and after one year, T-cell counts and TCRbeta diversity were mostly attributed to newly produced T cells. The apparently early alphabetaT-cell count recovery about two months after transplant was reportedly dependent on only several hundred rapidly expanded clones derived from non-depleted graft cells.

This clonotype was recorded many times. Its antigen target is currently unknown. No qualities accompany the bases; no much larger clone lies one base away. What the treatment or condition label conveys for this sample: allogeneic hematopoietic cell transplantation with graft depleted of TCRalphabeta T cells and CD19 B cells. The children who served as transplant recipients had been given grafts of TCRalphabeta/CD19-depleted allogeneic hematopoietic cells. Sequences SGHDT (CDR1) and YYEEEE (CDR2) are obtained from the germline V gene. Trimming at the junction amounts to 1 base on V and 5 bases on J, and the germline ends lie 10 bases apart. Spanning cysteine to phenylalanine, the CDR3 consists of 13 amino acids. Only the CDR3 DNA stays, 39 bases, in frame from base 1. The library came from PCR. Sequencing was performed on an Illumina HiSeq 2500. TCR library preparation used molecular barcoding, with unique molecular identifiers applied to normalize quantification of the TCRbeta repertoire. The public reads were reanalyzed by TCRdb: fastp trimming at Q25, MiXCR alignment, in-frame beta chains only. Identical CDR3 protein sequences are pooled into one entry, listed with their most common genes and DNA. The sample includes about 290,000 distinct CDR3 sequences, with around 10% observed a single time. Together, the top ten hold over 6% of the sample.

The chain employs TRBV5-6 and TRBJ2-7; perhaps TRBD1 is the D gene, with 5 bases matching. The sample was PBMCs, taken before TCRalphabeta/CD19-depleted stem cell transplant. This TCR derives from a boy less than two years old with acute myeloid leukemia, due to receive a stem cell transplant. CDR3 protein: CASSLIGAHEQYF. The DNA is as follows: TGTGCCAGCAGCTTGATTGGGGCACACGAGCAGTACTTC.